Below, one T cell receptor (beta chain) is given with its context. No antigen is known for it. Germline V CDR1 and CDR2: SGHTA, FQGNSA. J was trimmed by 4 bases and V by 2 bases; bases with no gene match: 13. This CDR3 is built from 17 residues. This sample was taken from a study of neoadjuvant nivolumab and ipilimumab in lung cancer. On the study more broadly: Nivolumab 3 mg/kg was given days 1, 15 and 29, plus ipilimumab 1 mg/kg day 1 in combination. The study's findings and limits: From pretherapy to surgery, tumor richness and clonality rose with dual therapy. TCR receptors were sequenced in few samples. Compared with tumor-adjacent uninvolved lung, resected tumors showed greater richness and clonality.

This table comes from immunoSEQ multiplex PCR, and its TCRdb copy is limited to in-frame clones, with some not included. The sample shows more than 25,000 clones, roughly 80% of them seen only once. This receptor was identified in an adult with non-small cell lung cancer. This chain uses TRBV7-2 with TRBJ1-1, with 7 bases matching TRBD1. The sample consisted of tumor tissue, taken after neoadjuvant nivolumab, alone or with ipilimumab, at or shortly before surgery. CDR3 DNA: TGTGCCAGCAGCTTAAGGGGGCTCATCGGTTTAGGCACTGAAGCTTTCTTT. Protein: CASSLRGLIGLGTEAFF.